This T cell receptor (beta chain) was profiled in a study of shared clonotypes between healthy human individuals. Details on this clone: Its antigen is currently unknown.

Sequencing used immunoSEQ multiplex PCR; TCRdb keeps in-frame clones, though not all of them. The sample yields about 2.4 million clones, 90% to 95% seen once. The study's findings and limits: Sorted-subset sequencing was shown by rarefaction to be incomplete despite large depth.

The receptor's source is a man in his late teens or twenties in good health. Some clones in this sample may be carry-over from other donors' samples. The sample comprised naive CD4+ T cells from PBMCs. This sample's subset: CD45RA+ positively selected.

The CDR3 loop is CASRPSGGGNEKLFF. The DNA for the CDR3 is TGTGCCAGCAGGCCCTCAGGGGGCGGAAATGAAAAACTGTTTTTT. The V call is TRBV28, the J call TRBJ1-4, with 8 bases aligning to TRBD1. The CDR3 has 15 residues. V lost 6 bases to trimming and J lost 5 bases; unmatched junction nucleotides: 8. CDR1 is MDHEN and CDR2 is SYDVKM in the germline V gene.